A selection of T cell receptor beta chains follows, all from one sample in a study of monozygotic twins with inflammatory bowel disease. TCRdb re-analyzed the 5' RACE reads; it lists each CDR3 protein once, without DNA. This table lists 150,000 to 200,000 distinct CDR3 sequences. The sequenced sample consisted of blood. The receptors here all came from a human donor with ulcerative colitis or Crohn's disease, or a healthy co-twin of an affected twin (not recorded which). The CDR3 runs from the conserved cysteine through the conserved F or W.

>TRBJ1-2|TRBV20-1
CSAQGPGGYTF
>TRBJ2-2|TRBV10-3
CATTDRAGRDTGELFF
>TRBJ2-3|TRBV14
CASSQDRPTASTDTQYF
>TRBJ1-2|TRBV6-1
CASGDRGSQEGYGYTF
>TRBJ1-4|TRBV20-1
CSARGFATDMREKLFF
>TRBJ1-3|TRBV18
CASSPGQGGSGNTIYF
>TRBJ2-1|TRBV30
CAGERGGTYNEQFF
>TRBJ1-1|TRBV12-3/TRBV12-4
CASSSGDSNTEAFF
>TRBJ2-4|TRBV5-1
CASSLSRLSKNIQYF
>TRBJ1-1|TRBV6-2/TRBV6-3
CASSYVGVGTEAFF
>TRBJ2-2|TRBV7-9
CASSFVRSNTGELFF
>TRBJ1-4|TRBV20-1
CSATSPGTGYEKLFF
>TRBJ2-7|TRBV3-1
CASSQVLFSYEQYF
>TRBJ2-7|TRBV28
CATHSLGFSYEQYF
>TRBJ1-2|TRBV19
CASSKRDYGYTF
>TRBJ2-3|TRBV7-6
CASSPDYNTDTQYF
>TRBJ2-3|TRBV12-3/TRBV12-4
CASSSSGGYNTQYF
>TRBJ2-7|TRBV7-2
CASSLETRNREQYF
>TRBJ2-2|TRBV29-1
CSAGVLAGELFF
>TRBJ2-7|TRBV6-5
CASSYSGQQFYYYEQYF
>TRBJ1-6|TRBV5-1
CASSLELGSPLHF
>TRBJ2-6|TRBV5-6
CASSLGNLISGANVLTF
>TRBJ1-1|TRBV6-1
CASTGGSTEAFF
>TRBJ2-2|TRBV5-6
CASSLPWVEELFF
>TRBJ1-1|TRBV7-9
CASSPPGWNTEAFF
>TRBJ1-4|TRBV27
CASSLYWLPNEKLFF
>TRBJ1-6|TRBV14
CASSHRTGFSPLHF
>TRBJ2-1|TRBV20-1
CSVLLRGPYNEQFF
>TRBJ1-1|TRBV5-6
CASSPIGRGKDTEAFF
>TRBJ2-3|TRBV11-2
CASSSSGVRTDTQYF
>TRBJ2-7|TRBV6-5
CASSYSKLAGGEQYF
>TRBJ2-7|TRBV11-1
CASSTLWTSGGILYEQYF
>TRBJ2-3|TRBV2
CASTDRGYTDTQYF
>TRBJ1-5|TRBV19
CATLELQGSNQPQHF
>TRBJ2-3|TRBV7-3
CASSLMGLSTETQYF
>TRBJ2-3|TRBV3-1
CASSLMSGLGTDTQYF
>TRBJ1-5|TRBV10-3
CAISESRDRHQPQHF
>TRBJ1-2|TRBV30
CAWSGQGHYGYTF
>TRBJ2-7|TRBV11-1
CASSPTPRETRYEQYF
>TRBJ2-5|TRBV20-1
CSGRGGGETQYF
>TRBJ2-7|TRBV5-4
CASRTGIEQYF
>TRBJ2-2|TRBV7-9
CASSRGLAGSGELFF
>TRBJ1-3|TRBV4-2
CASSLIPVYGRSAGNTIYF
>TRBJ2-3|TRBV7-9
CASSLFGGATDTQYF
>TRBJ2-1|TRBV25-1
CASSESYNKQFF
>TRBJ1-1|TRBV19
CASSRNPGGHRTEAFF
>TRBJ2-7|TRBV27
CASSFSGRAYEQYF
>TRBJ1-6|TRBV5-1
CASADSSYNSPLHF
>TRBJ1-1|TRBV19
CASGISVNTEAFF
>TRBJ2-7|TRBV20-1
CSASAEYEQYF
>TRBJ1-2|TRBV5-1
CASPPEKARSYGYTF
>TRBJ2-2|TRBV10-2
CASREGGTGELFF
>TRBJ2-2|TRBV5-1
CASSLPQGDTGELFF
>TRBJ1-2|TRBV27
CASSLAGTGKYNYGYTF
>TRBJ2-2|TRBV20-1
CSAANTGELFF